The 17 T cell receptor beta chains reported below all come from one sample, sequenced in a study of T cell responses to AZD1222 COVID-19 vaccine. Profiled with immunoSEQ multiplex PCR; TCRdb holds only in-frame clones, not every one. This sample has some 95,000 clones, with over 75% found just once. The sequencing here drew on peripheral blood, taken 28 days after the second AZD1222 dose. Source of these receptors: an adult who received the AZD1222 COVID-19 vaccine.

The chain links TRBV19 to TRBJ1-3, with 7 bases identical to TRBD1. J gave up 0 bases and V 8 bases, and 4 bases lay outside the gene matches. The CDR3 runs to 14 residues. Germline V gives CDR1 LNHDA, CDR2 SQIVND (reference sequence). CDR3 coding DNA: TGTGCCAGTGGGGGACAGTTCTCTGGAAACACCATATATTTT. Protein product: CASGGQFSGNTIYF.

This clone was counted once. V and J are TRBV7-3 and TRBJ1-6; no firm D call. The CDR3 runs to 15 residues. The V gene lost 2 bases and the J gene lost 3 bases, with 8 bases spanning the gap. Germline V gene sequence: CDR1 SGHTA, CDR2 FQGTGA. The CDR3 DNA is TGTGCCAGCAGCTTAGCGGGAAACTATAATTCACCCCTCCACTTT. Protein product: CASSLAGNYNSPLHF.

V is TRBV7-9 and J is TRBJ2-5; D is perhaps TRBD2 (5 bases). V dropped 2 bases and J dropped 5 bases, with 12 bases sitting between them. CDR1 and CDR2 from the germline V gene are SEHNR and FQNEAQ (reference sequence). The CDR3 extends over 14 amino acids. Here the CDR3 reads CASSLSPSGETQYF. The CDR3 DNA is TGTGCCAGCAGCTTAAGTCCCTCGGGGGAGACCCAGTACTTC.

This sequence joins TRBV7-9 and TRBJ1-6; D is possibly TRBD1 (5 bases). The V end was cut by 8 bases, the J end by 7 bases, with 12 bases between. This CDR3 comprises 13 residues. CDR1 is SEHNR and CDR2 is FQNEAQ in the germline V gene (reference sequence). Written as DNA, the CDR3 is TGTGCCAGCCATCGGGGGGAGAATTCACCCCTCCACTTT. Its translation is CASHRGENSPLHF.

The rearrangement links TRBV6-1 to TRBJ2-4, with D unresolved. The CDR3 spans 14 residues. Trimming took off 2 bases at V and 7 bases at J, with 12 bases between the two ends. The germline V gene encodes CDR1 MNHNS and CDR2 SASEGT. The CDR3 DNA follows: TGTGCCAGCAGTGAATACATAGCTGGGAACATTCAGTACTTC. Its translation: CASSEYIAGNIQYF.

The chain combines TRBV27 with TRBJ2-2; D is undetermined. Trimming stripped 2 bases from V and 6 bases from J, with 4 bases between. The germline gives CDR1 MNHEY, CDR2 SMNVEV (reference sequence). This CDR3 comprises 12 residues. The CDR3 nucleotides read TGTGCCAGCAGTTTACACGCCGGGGAGCTGTTTTTT. It translates to CASSLHAGELFF.

The CDR3 DNA sequence: TGTGCCAGCTCCACGACGGACACTGAAGCTTTCTTT. Its translation is CASSTTDTEAFF. V is TRBV18 and J is TRBJ1-1; D gene unclear. The germline CDR1 and CDR2 sequences are KGHSH and LQKENI. V was clipped by 6 bases and J by 3 bases, with 8 bases between them. This CDR3 spans 12 amino acids. Complete variable domain (other parts from reference TRBV18 and TRBJ1-1): NAGVMQNPRHLVRRRGQEARLRCSPMKGHSHVYWYRQLPEEGLKFMVYLQKENIIDESGMPKERFSAEFPKEGPSILRIQQVVRGDSAAYFCASSTTDTEAFFGQGTRLTVV.

The chain couples TRBV29-1 to TRBJ2-7; tentatively, D is TRBD1 (6 bases). V dropped 7 bases and J dropped 7 bases, with 20 bases sitting between them. Looked up from germline, CDR1 is SQVTM and CDR2 is ANQGSEA. The CDR3 totals 13 residues. The CDR3 region has the DNA TGCAGCGCGGCACAGGGTTCCTCGGGGGAGCAGTACTTC. As protein: CSAAQGSSGEQYF.

The genes are TRBV6-2 or TRBV6-3 and TRBJ1-6, with 7 bases matching TRBD1. This CDR3 contains 14 residues. V lost 3 bases to trimming and J lost 10 bases; unmatched junction nucleotides: 6. From germline, CDR1 is MNHEY and CDR2 SVGEGT. CDR3 residues: CASSYTGERSPLHF. CDR3 sequence (DNA): TGTGCCAGCAGTTATACAGGGGAGCGCTCACCCCTCCACTTT.

This clone came up once. V gene TRBV7-9 combines with J gene TRBJ1-1, with TRBD1 as a possible D gene (5 bases). The germline CDR1 and CDR2 sequences are SEHNR and FQNEAQ (reference sequence). This CDR3 spans 12 amino acids. V lost 8 bases and J lost 7, with 14 bases in between. Here the CDR3 reads CASSTGRGEAFF. The CDR3 bases are TGTGCCAGCTCTACCGGAAGGGGTGAAGCTTTCTTT.

The chain has TRBV7-9 and TRBJ2-4; perhaps TRBD1 as D (6 bases). The germline V and J ends were trimmed by 2 bases and 7 bases, with 21 bases remaining between them. Germline-derived CDR1 and CDR2 are SEHNR and FQNEAQ (reference sequence). The CDR3 sequence is 17 residues long. CDR3 sequence reads: CASSLQVGRGQENIQYF. In DNA form, the CDR3 reads TGTGCCAGCAGCTTACAAGTGGGCAGGGGCCAGGAGAACATTCAGTACTTC.

This sequence joins TRBV28 and TRBJ1-1, with 7 positions matching TRBD1. Per the germline V gene, CDR1 is MDHEN and CDR2 is SYDVKM. Trimming at V came to 11 bases and at J to 2 bases, leaving 8 bases not matched to a gene. The CDR3 spans 13 residues. CDR3 sequence: CAGNRGGNTEAFF. The CDR3, as DNA: TGTGCCGGAAACAGGGGAGGTAACACTGAAGCTTTCTTT. Drawing the rest from reference TRBV28 and TRBJ1-1, the complete variable domain is DVKVTQSSRYLVKRTGEKVFLECVQDMDHENMFWYRQDPGLGLRLIYFSYDVKMKEKGDIPEGYSVSREKKERFSLILESASTNQTSMYLCAGNRGGNTEAFFGQGTRLTVV.

The CDR3 bases are TGTGCCAGCTCACTAATGCTGTCGACTTCTAGCACAGATACGCAGTATTTT. Translating it yields CASSLMLSTSSTDTQYF. This chain joins TRBV18 and TRBJ2-3, with unresolved D. The CDR3 totals 17 residues. Trimming took off 4 bases at V and 0 bases at J, with 17 bases between the two ends. Germline-derived CDR1 and CDR2 are KGHSH and LQKENI.

V is TRBV6-2 or TRBV6-3 and J is TRBJ1-1, with D maybe TRBD1 (5 bases). Trimming removed 5 bases from V and 3 bases from J, with 13 bases in between. The CDR3 length is 14 residues. Germline assignment: CDR1 MNHEY and CDR2 SVGEGT. CDR3 bases: TGTGCCAGCAGTGGCAGGGTCTGGGACACTGAAGCTTTCTTT. Its protein is CASSGRVWDTEAFF.

The CDR3 here is CASSLGGGSGTGRGTQYF. The CDR3, as DNA: TGTGCCAGCAGCTTAGGGGGGGGTAGCGGGACGGGAAGAGGGACCCAGTACTTC. The V call is TRBV11-2, the J call TRBJ2-5, with 8 bases that match TRBD2. J lost 7 bases, V lost 1 base, and 17 bases had no gene match. Germline CDR1 and CDR2: SGHAT and FQNNGV. The length of the CDR3 is 18 residues.

The chain uses TRBV19 and TRBJ1-4; D is perhaps TRBD1 (5 bases). Trimming shortened V by 3 bases and J by 3 bases, and 11 bases separated the two germline ends. Per the germline V gene, CDR1 is LNHDA and CDR2 is SQIVND (reference sequence). The CDR3 spans 15 residues. CDR3 protein: CASSMRRGANEKLFF. In DNA, the CDR3 is TGTGCCAGTAGTATGAGGAGAGGGGCTAATGAAAAACTGTTTTTT.

The V call is TRBV9, the J call TRBJ2-2; 12 positions agree with TRBD2. Germline-derived CDR1 and CDR2 are SGDLS and YYNGEE. Losses at the gene ends were 4 bases for V and 5 bases for J; bases not matched to a gene: 9. The length of the CDR3 is 17 residues. The CDR3 spells CASSTRLAGGPTGELFF. In nucleotides, the CDR3 is TGTGCCAGCAGCACCCGTCTAGCGGGAGGGCCGACCGGGGAGCTGTTTTTT.